These 6 T cell receptor beta chains came from one sample sequenced in a study of beta chain features in type 1 diabetes. What was sequenced were expressed TCRB transcripts, since all of the isolated RNA had been reverse transcribed. Only in-frame clones appear in the TCRdb table, and some are missing; sequencing was by immunoSEQ multiplex PCR. The sample lists about 27,000 clones, around three fifths occurring once. Antigens of these TCRs are unknown. Findings of the study overall: When Type 1 diabetes patients were examined, their TCRB CDR3s proved moderately but significantly shorter in all four CD4+ subsets.

The sequenced material came from Tregs from blood. All receptors derive from a woman between 18 and 29 years old with type 1 diabetes.

The gene calls are TRBV6-1 and TRBJ2-1, with a possible D match to TRBD2 (5 bases). Germline CDR1 reads MNHNS; CDR2 reads SASEGT. The V end lost 6 bases, the J end lost 0 bases, and 12 bases lay between the germline ends. The CDR3 extends over 15 amino acids. The CDR3 protein is CASSPRTASYNEQFF. The DNA for the CDR3 is TGTGCCAGCAGCCCTAGGACTGCCTCCTACAATGAGCAGTTCTTC.

The V and J genes are TRBV7-2 and TRBJ2-1, with 8 nucleotides matching TRBD1. The CDR3 sequence is 15 residues long. V lost 1 base, J lost 6 bases, and 5 bases stayed unmatched. Germline assignment: CDR1 SGHTA and CDR2 FQGNSA. CDR3 region: CASSLVGQGGNEQFF. Here the CDR3 DNA reads TGTGCCAGCAGCTTAGTAGGACAGGGAGGCAATGAGCAGTTCTTC.

V and J are TRBV5-6 and TRBJ2-2, with 7 bases identical to TRBD1. Germline CDR1 is SGHDT and CDR2 is YYEEEE. CDR3 length: 16 amino acids. V shed 0 bases and J 5 bases; nucleotides not matched to a gene: 7. The CDR3 loop reads CASSLVDRRSTGELFF. The DNA of the CDR3 is TGTGCCAGCAGCTTGGTGGACAGGCGATCAACCGGGGAGCTGTTTTTT.

The rearrangement uses TRBV10-1 and TRBJ1-1; weak D call: TRBD1 (6 bases). V lost 8 bases and J lost 6, with 13 bases in between. Germline loops: CDR1 WNHNN, CDR2 SYGVQD (reference sequence). The CDR3 is made up of 12 amino acids. The CDR3: CASSRGSSEAFF. CDR3 sequence (DNA): TGCGCCAGCTCGAGGGGGTCGTCTGAAGCTTTCTTT.

CDR3 loop: CASRRSGAGRGANVLTF. The CDR3 DNA follows: TGCGCCAGCAGACGTAGCGGGGCGGGCAGGGGGGCCAACGTCCTGACTTTC. The V and J genes are TRBV10-2 and TRBJ2-6; TRBD2 aligns across 8 bases. CDR3 size: 17 residues. V lost 6 bases and J lost 4; bases outside the gene matches: 11. The germline V gene encodes CDR1 WSHSY and CDR2 SAAADI.

This clone was seen just once. The V gene is TRBV7-2, the J gene TRBJ2-5, with 12 bases lining up with TRBD2. Germline values: CDR1 SGHTA, CDR2 FQGNSA. There are 19 residues in the CDR3. V was pared by 5 bases and J by 4 bases, with 17 bases of the junction left unmatched. CDR3 in amino acids: CASSPPSVTSGSMGETQYF. CDR3 DNA sequence: TGTGCCAGCAGCCCACCCTCCGTGACTAGCGGGAGTATGGGAGAGACCCAGTACTTC.